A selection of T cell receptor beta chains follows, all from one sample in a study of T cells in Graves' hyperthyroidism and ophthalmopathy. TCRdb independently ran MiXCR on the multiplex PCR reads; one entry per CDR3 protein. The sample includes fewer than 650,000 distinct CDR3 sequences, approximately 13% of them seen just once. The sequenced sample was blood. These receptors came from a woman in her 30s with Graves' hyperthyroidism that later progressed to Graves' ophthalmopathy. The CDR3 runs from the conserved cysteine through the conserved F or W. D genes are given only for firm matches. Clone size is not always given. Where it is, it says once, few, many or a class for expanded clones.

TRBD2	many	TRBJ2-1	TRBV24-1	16	CATSHSGGGAYNEQFF	TGTGCCACCAGTCACTCGGGGGGAGGCGCTTACAATGAGCAGTTCTTC
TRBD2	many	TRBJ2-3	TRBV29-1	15	CSVVILAGGTDTQYF	TGCAGCGTTGTGATACTAGCGGGGGGCACAGATACGCAGTATTTT
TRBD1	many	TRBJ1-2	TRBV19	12	CASRDREDGYTF	TGTGCCAGTAGGGACAGGGAGGATGGCTACACCTTC
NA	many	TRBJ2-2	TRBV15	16	CATSPRAVANTGELFF	TGTGCCACCAGCCCCCGTGCGGTCGCGAACACCGGGGAGCTGTTTTTT
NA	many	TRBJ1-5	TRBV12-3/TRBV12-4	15	CASSPKDATYQPQHF	TGTGCCAGCAGCCCGAAGGACGCCACCTATCAGCCCCAGCATTTT
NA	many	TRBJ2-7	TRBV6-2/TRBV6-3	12	CASTWGNYEQYF	TGTGCCAGCACGTGGGGAAACTACGAGCAGTACTTC
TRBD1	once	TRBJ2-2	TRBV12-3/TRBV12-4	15	CASKGQDSNTGELFF	TGTGCCAGCAAGGGACAGGACTCGAACACCGGGGAGCTGTTTTTT
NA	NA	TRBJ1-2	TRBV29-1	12	CSVEGGDYGYTF	TGCAGCGTTGAAGGTGGGGACTATGGCTACACCTTC
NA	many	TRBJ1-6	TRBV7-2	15	CASSLGQGYNSPLHF	TGTGCCAGCAGCTTAGGCCAGGGGTATAATTCACCCCTCCACTTT
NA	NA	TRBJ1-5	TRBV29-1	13	CSVETGTNQPQHF	TGCAGCGTTGAGACAGGTACCAATCAGCCCCAGCATTTT
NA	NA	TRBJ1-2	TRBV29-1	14	CSVELLQGGYGYTF	TGCAGCGTTGAATTGTTACAGGGCGGCTATGGCTACACCTTC
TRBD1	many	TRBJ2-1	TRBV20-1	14	CSGQAGTANNEQFF	TGCAGTGGTCAAGCCGGGACAGCTAACAATGAGCAGTTCTTC
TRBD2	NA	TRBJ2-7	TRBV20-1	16	CSARDPGTSGRDEHYF	TGCAGTGCTAGAGACCCCGGGACTAGCGGGAGGGACGAGCACTACTTC
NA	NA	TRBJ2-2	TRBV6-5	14	CASSYATDPGELFF	TGTGCCAGCAGTTACGCGACCGACCCCGGGGAGCTGTTTTTT
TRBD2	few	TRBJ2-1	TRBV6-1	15	CASSYQRDSYNEQFF	TGTGCCAGCAGTTATCAGCGGGACTCCTACAATGAGCAGTTCTTC
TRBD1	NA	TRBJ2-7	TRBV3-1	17	CASSPTWDRGPSYEQYF	TGTGCCAGCAGCCCCACATGGGACAGGGGGCCCTCCTACGAGCAGTACTTC
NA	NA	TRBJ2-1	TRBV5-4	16	CASSIRGWLSYNEQFF	TGTGCCAGCAGCATACGGGGGTGGTTGTCCTACAATGAGCAGTTCTTC
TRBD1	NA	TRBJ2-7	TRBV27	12	CASSYRGLEQYF	TGTGCCAGCAGTTACAGGGGGCTCGAGCAGTACTTC
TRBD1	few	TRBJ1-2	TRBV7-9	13	CASSFDRGDGYTF	TGTGCCAGCAGCTTCGACAGGGGAGACGGCTACACCTTC
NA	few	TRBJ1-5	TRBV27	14	CASSLHKEGQPQHF	TGTGCCAGCAGTTTACACAAAGAGGGGCAGCCCCAGCATTTT
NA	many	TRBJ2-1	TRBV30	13	CAWTGGKDNEQFF	TGTGCCTGGACCGGCGGGAAGGACAATGAGCAGTTCTTC
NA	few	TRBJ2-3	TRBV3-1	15	CASSLNGAPADTQYF	TGTGCCAGCAGCCTAAACGGGGCCCCGGCAGATACGCAGTATTTT
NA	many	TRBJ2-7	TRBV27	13	CASSLSQGGEQYF	TGTGCCAGCAGTTTAAGCCAGGGGGGCGAGCAGTACTTC
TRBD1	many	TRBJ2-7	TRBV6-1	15	CASSQGTGSFYEQYF	TGTGCCAGCAGTCAGGGGACAGGGTCATTCTACGAGCAGTACTTC
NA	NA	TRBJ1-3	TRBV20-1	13	CSARASSGNTIYF	TGCAGTGCTAGGGCCAGCTCTGGAAACACCATATATTTT
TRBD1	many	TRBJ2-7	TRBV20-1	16	CSALTGGPPGPYEQYF	TGCAGTGCGCTGACAGGGGGCCCTCCTGGGCCCTACGAGCAGTACTTC
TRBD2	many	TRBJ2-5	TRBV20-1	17	CSASPVQTSGRPETQYF	TGCAGTGCTAGTCCCGTCCAGACTAGCGGGAGACCAGAGACCCAGTACTTC
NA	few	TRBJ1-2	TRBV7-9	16	CASSRGPSLEDYGYTF	TGTGCCAGCAGCCGAGGGCCTTCCTTGGAGGACTATGGCTACACCTTC
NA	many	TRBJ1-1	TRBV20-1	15	CSAREVVSLNTEAFF	TGCAGTGCTAGAGAGGTGGTGAGTCTAAACACTGAAGCTTTCTTT
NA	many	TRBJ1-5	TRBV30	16	CAWSRQGILSNQPQHF	TGTGCCTGGAGCAGGCAGGGAATTCTTAGCAATCAGCCCCAGCATTTT
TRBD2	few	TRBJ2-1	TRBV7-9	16	CASSLDTSGRDNEQSF	TGTGCCAGCAGCTTAGATACTAGCGGGAGGGATAATGAGCAGTCCTTC
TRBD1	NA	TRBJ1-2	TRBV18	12	CASSPEGAGYTF	TGTGCCAGCTCACCAGAGGGGGCTGGCTACACCTTC
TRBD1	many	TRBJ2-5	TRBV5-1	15	CASSLETGGTETQYF	TGCGCCAGCAGCTTAGAGACAGGGGGCACAGAGACCCAGTACTTC
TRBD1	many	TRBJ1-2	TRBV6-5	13	CASSYRTGELHTF	TGTGCCAGCAGTTACAGGACAGGGGAGCTTCACACCTTC
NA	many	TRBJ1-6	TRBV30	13	CAWSRTEFGPLHF	TGTGCCTGGAGTCGGACGGAATTCGGGCCCCTCCACTTT
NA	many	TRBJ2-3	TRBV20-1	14	CSASPRLGTDTQYF	TGCAGTGCTAGCCCGCGACTCGGCACAGATACGCAGTATTTT
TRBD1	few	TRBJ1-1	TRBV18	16	CASSPGVQGASTEAFF	TGTGCCAGCTCACCAGGGGTCCAGGGGGCGAGCACTGAAGCTTTCTTT
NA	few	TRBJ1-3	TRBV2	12	CASSTQGNTIYF	TGTGCCAGCAGTACACAGGGAAACACCATATATTTT
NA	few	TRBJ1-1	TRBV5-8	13	CASSPAWDTEAFF	TGTGCCAGCAGCCCGGCGTGGGACACTGAAGCTTTCTTT
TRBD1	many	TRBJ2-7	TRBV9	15	CASSAAGTGPYEQYF	TGTGCCAGCAGCGCTGCCGGGACAGGCCCCTACGAGCAGTACTTC
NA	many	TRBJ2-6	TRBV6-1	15	CASSVDISGANVLTF	TGTGCCAGCAGTGTAGACATCTCTGGGGCCAACGTCCTGACTTTC
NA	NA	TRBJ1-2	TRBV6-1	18	CASTFTPGRELANYGYTF	TGTGCCAGCACGTTTACACCGGGAAGAGAGTTAGCTAACTATGGCTACACCTTC
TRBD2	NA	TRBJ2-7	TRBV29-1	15	CSVVWCGRSSYEQYF	TGCAGCGTTGTCTGGTGCGGGAGAAGCTCCTACGAGCAGTACTTC
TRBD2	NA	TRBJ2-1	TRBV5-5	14	CASSLSTSAGEQFF	TGTGCCAGCAGCCTCTCGACTAGCGCGGGTGAGCAGTTCTTC
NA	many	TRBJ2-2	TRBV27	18	CASSSSGASGSNTGELFF	TGTGCCAGCAGCTCTTCAGGGGCTAGCGGATCGAACACCGGGGAGCTGTTTTTT
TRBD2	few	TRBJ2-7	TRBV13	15	CASSLGLAGDYDQYF	TGTGCCAGCAGCTTAGGGCTAGCGGGGGACTACGACCAGTACTTC
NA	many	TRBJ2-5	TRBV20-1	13	CSARELRALYQYF	TGCAGTGCTAGAGAGCTCCGGGCCCTCTATCAGTACTTC
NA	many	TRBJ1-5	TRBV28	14	CASSPGQRTGAQHF	TGTGCCAGCAGCCCAGGACAGCGGACGGGGGCCCAGCATTTT
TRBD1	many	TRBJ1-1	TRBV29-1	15	CSVEGLQGTDTEAFF	TGCAGCGTTGAGGGACTACAGGGGACCGACACTGAAGCTTTCTTT